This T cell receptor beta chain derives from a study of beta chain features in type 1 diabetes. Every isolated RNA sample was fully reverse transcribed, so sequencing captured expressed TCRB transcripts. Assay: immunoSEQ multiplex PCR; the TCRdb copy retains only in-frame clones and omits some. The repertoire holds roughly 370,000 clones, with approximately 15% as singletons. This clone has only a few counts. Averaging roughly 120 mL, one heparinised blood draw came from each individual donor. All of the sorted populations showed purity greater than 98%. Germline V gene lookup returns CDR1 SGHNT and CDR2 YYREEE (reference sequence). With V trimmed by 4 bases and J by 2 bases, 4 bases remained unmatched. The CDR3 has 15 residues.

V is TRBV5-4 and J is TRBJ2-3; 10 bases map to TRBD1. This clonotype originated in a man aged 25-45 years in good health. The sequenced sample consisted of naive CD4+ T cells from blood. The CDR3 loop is CASSPGTGVTDTQYF. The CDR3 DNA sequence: TGTGCCAGCAGCCCAGGGACAGGGGTCACAGATACGCAGTATTTT.